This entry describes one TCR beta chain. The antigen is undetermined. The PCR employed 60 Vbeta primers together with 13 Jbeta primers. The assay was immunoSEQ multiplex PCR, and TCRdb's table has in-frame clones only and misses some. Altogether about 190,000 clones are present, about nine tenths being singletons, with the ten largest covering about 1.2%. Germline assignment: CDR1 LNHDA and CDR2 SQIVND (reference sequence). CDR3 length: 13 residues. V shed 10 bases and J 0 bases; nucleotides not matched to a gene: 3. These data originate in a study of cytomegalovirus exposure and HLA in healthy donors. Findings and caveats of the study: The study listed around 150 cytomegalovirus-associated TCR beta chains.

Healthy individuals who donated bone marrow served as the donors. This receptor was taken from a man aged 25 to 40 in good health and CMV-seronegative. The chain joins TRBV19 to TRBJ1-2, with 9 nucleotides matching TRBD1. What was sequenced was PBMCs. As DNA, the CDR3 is TGTGCCACTTGGGACAGGGCTAACTATGGCTACACCTTC. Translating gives CATWDRANYGYTF.